This is a list of T cell receptor beta chains from one sample in a study of cytomegalovirus exposure and HLA in healthy donors. Profiled with immunoSEQ multiplex PCR; TCRdb holds only in-frame clones, not every one. The sample includes around 50,000 clones. Material: PBMCs. These receptors were collected from a woman aged 25-40 years in good health and CMV-seropositive. Each CDR3 is given with its conserved first and last residue. D genes are given only for firm matches.

TRBJ2-7 . TRBV29-1 TGCAGCGCGTACTTTACAGTCGCCTACGAGCAGTACTTC CSAYFTVAYEQYF
TRBJ2-1 TRBD2 TRBV2 TGTGCCAGCACCCGACTAGCGGGAAGCAATGAGCAGTTCTTC CASTRLAGSNEQFF
TRBJ2-7 . TRBV6-5 TGTGCCAGCAGGATGACTAGTAATGGGTACGAGCAGTACTTC CASRMTSNGYEQYF
TRBJ2-1 . TRBV15 TGTGCCACCAGCAGAGCTTTTAATGAGCAGTTCTTC CATSRAFNEQFF
TRBJ2-2 TRBD2 TRBV4-1 TGCGCCAGCAGCCAGCTAGCGGGAGGCCCCACCGGGGAGCTGTTTTTT CASSQLAGGPTGELFF
TRBJ1-3 . TRBV6-5 TGTGCCAGCAGTTACTCCCGGGGGGGAGGAAACACCATATATTTT CASSYSRGGGNTIYF
TRBJ2-1 TRBD2 TRBV4-1 TGCGCCAGCAGCCCCTTAGCGGGAGGTTCCTACAATGAGCAGTTCTTC CASSPLAGGSYNEQFF
TRBJ2-2 TRBD2 TRBV7-3 TGTGCCAGCAGTTTCAGCGGGAGTGGGGAGCTGTTTTTT CASSFSGSGELFF
TRBJ1-1 . TRBV10-3 TGTGCCATCAGTGACCCTCGGACAAGTTATGAAGCTTTCTTT CAISDPRTSYEAFF
TRBJ2-3 . TRBV30 TGTGCCTGGAGTGTACCCACTATAGTCCCCACAGATACGCAGTATTTT CAWSVPTIVPTDTQYF
TRBJ2-4 . TRBV5-1 TGCGCCAGCAGCTACAACCCTCCGGGCCAGGGCAAAAACATTCAGTACTTC CASSYNPPGQGKNIQYF
TRBJ2-7 . TRBV6-5 TGTGCCAGCAGTTACTCGGCCGTAGAGCAGTACTTC CASSYSAVEQYF
TRBJ2-2 . TRBV9 TGTGCCAGCAGCGTAGGAGTTTCGACCGGGGAGCTGTTTTTT CASSVGVSTGELFF
TRBJ1-1 TRBD1 TRBV30 TGTGCCTGGAGTGTGAGACAGGGGATTAAAGGGGACACTGAAGCTTTCTTT CAWSVRQGIKGDTEAFF
TRBJ2-7 TRBD2 TRBV13 TGTGCCAGCAGCTTAGGGGGACTAGCCTACGAGCAGTACTTC CASSLGGLAYEQYF
TRBJ2-7 TRBD2 TRBV19 TGTGCCAGTAGTATAGATTATCAGCGGGGCGAGCAGTACTTC CASSIDYQRGEQYF
TRBJ2-6 . TRBV20-1 TGCAGTGCCGCTGGGGCCAACGTCCTGACTTTC CSAAGANVLTF
TRBJ1-5 . TRBV4-1 TGCGCCAGCAGCCACCCCCCAGTTAATAGCAATCAGCCCCAGCATTTT CASSHPPVNSNQPQHF
TRBJ2-7 TRBD2 TRBV7-2 TGTGCCAGCAGCTTGGGACTAGAGAGCGTCGAGCAGTACTTC CASSLGLESVEQYF
TRBJ1-2 TRBD1 TRBV9 TGTGCCAGCAGCGCCGGGACAGTGAGGAATGGCTACACCTTC CASSAGTVRNGYTF
TRBJ2-2 TRBD1 TRBV30 TGTGCCTGGAGTGTGGGGTCAGGGACAGGGGCCGGGGAGCTGTTTTTT CAWSVGSGTGAGELFF
TRBJ2-7 TRBD2 TRBV9 TGTGCCAGCAGCGCCAGACTAGCGGGGTTGGACGAGCAGTACTTC CASSARLAGLDEQYF
TRBJ2-7 TRBD1 TRBV6-5 TGTGCCAGCAGTTATCAGGGGGCAGGGGAGCAGTACTTC CASSYQGAGEQYF
TRBJ2-5 TRBD2 TRBV2 TGTGCCAGCAGTGAGGGACTAGCGGGAGGTGAGACCCAGTACTTC CASSEGLAGGETQYF
TRBJ2-5 TRBD2 TRBV13 TGTGCCAGCAGCTTAGAAGGAGCGGGGGGTCAAGAGACCCAGTACTTC CASSLEGAGGQETQYF
TRBJ1-6 . TRBV6-6 TGTGCCAGCAGTTACTCGAACAACGTCCCACCCCTCCACTTT CASSYSNNVPPLHF
TRBJ2-7 TRBD2 TRBV30 TGTGCCTGGGGGGGTGCTAGCGGGAGGTACGCCTACGAGCAGTACTTC CAWGGASGRYAYEQYF
TRBJ1-2 . TRBV4-1 TGCGCCAGCAGCCCGGGTCCCGGGACTCTCTATGGCTACACCTTC CASSPGPGTLYGYTF
TRBJ2-2 . TRBV19 TGTGCCAGTAGTATAGCTGTGACCGGGGAGCTGTTTTTT CASSIAVTGELFF
TRBJ2-5 TRBD1 TRBV11-3 TGTGCCAGCAGCCCGAGACAGGGGGCCACAGAGACCCAGTACTTC CASSPRQGATETQYF
TRBJ1-2 TRBD1 TRBV5-1 TGCGCCAGCAGCTCGGGGACAGGGGGCATGGCTGGAGGCTACACCTTC CASSSGTGGMAGGYTF
TRBJ2-1 TRBD2 TRBV13 TGTGCCAGCAGCTCATACATAGCGGGAGGGCCCTACAATGAGCAGTTCTTC CASSSYIAGGPYNEQFF
TRBJ2-1 TRBD2 TRBV6-4 TGTGCCAGCAGTGACTCAACTAGCGGGGGCGGGAATGAGCAGTTCTTC CASSDSTSGGGNEQFF
TRBJ1-2 TRBD1 TRBV19 TGTGCCAGTAGTACCCCGGGACAGTACTATGGCTACACCTTC CASSTPGQYYGYTF
TRBJ1-4 . TRBV18 TGTGCCAGCAGGGAGCGGTTTAGGTTGTTTTTT CASRERFRLFF
TRBJ1-5 TRBD1 TRBV30 TGTGCCTGGGGGGACAGGGGCAATCAGCCCCAGCATTTT CAWGDRGNQPQHF
TRBJ1-5 . TRBV4-1 TGCGCCAGCAGCCAGGGGCTGGGACAGCCCCAGCATTTT CASSQGLGQPQHF
TRBJ2-5 . TRBV10-3 TGTGCCATCAGTGAGTTCAGGCCCCCAGAGACCCAGTACTTC CAISEFRPPETQYF
TRBJ2-1 TRBD2 TRBV5-6 TGTGCCAGCAGCTCACGGGGGGATGAGCAGTTCTTC CASSSRGDEQFF
TRBJ1-4 . TRBV19 TGTGCCAGTAGTACAGGGGCAGGCTATGAAAAACTGTTTTTT CASSTGAGYEKLFF
TRBJ2-1 TRBD2 TRBV5-1 TGCGCCAGCAGCTCCGGGACTAGCGGGTCCAATGAGCAGTTCTTC CASSSGTSGSNEQFF
TRBJ2-3 TRBD2 TRBV19 TGTGCCAGTAGTATAGGCGGGACTAGCGGAGGGGATACGCAGTATTTT CASSIGGTSGGDTQYF
TRBJ2-7 . TRBV27 TGTGCCAGCAGTTTATCGGTATCGGGTAACTACGAGCAGTACTTC CASSLSVSGNYEQYF
TRBJ2-3 . TRBV7-9 TGTGCCAGCAGTACTACAGGAGATACGCAGTATTTT CASSTTGDTQYF